This TCR beta chain appears in the sequencing data of a study of technical replicates of blood from a handful of donors. This CDR3 is 12 amino acids long. V was pared by 3 bases and J by 4 bases, with 6 bases between. Germline V CDR1 and CDR2: LNHDA, SQIVND (reference sequence). The data were produced by immunoSEQ multiplex PCR, yet TCRdb's version contains in-frame clones alone and is incomplete. The sample shows approximately 50,000 clones, about 96% of them seen only once. Sequenced sample: T cells isolated from PBMCs. V usage is TRBV19 and J usage is TRBJ1-1; D uncertain. This clonotype was obtained from a human donor in good health. Here the CDR3 reads CASSISSTEAFF. In nucleotides, the CDR3 is TGTGCCAGTAGTATTAGTAGCACTGAAGCTTTCTTT. The full variable domain, its missing parts supplied by reference TRBV19 and TRBJ1-1, is DGGITQSPKYLFRKEGQNVTLSCEQNLNHDAMYWYRQDPGQGLRLIYYSQIVNDFQKGDIAEGYSVSREKKESFPLTVTSAQKNPTAFYLCASSISSTEAFFGQGTRLTVV.